Included here is one TCR beta chain sequence, with context. Its antigen is currently unknown. Sequencing used immunoSEQ multiplex PCR; TCRdb keeps in-frame clones, though not all of them. The sample lists nearly 50,000 clones; about 87% were seen once. The sample comes from a study of OX40 agonist ivuxolimab in advanced cancers. Whole-study findings and limits: Several nonresponders also turned out to have low normalized T-cell clonal expansion.

Trimming removed 5 bases from V and 0 bases from J; junction bases left unmatched: 5. The CDR3 is 18 amino acids. CDR1 and CDR2 (germline): SGHAT, FQNNGV. The receptor was derived from an adult with an advanced solid tumor such as melanoma, head and neck, liver or kidney cancer. This sequence joins TRBV11-2 and TRBJ2-2, with 14 positions matching TRBD2. The sequenced sample was CD4+ or CD8+ T cells sorted from blood, obtained in a trial of the OX40 agonist ivuxolimab. CDR3 bases: TGTGCCAGCAGCCAGGGGACTAGCGGGGGCTCGAACACCGGGGAGCTGTTTTTT. Residues: CASSQGTSGGSNTGELFF.